The sequence of this T cell receptor beta chain was determined in a study of blood T cell repertoires in COVID-19. Study background: Sites across the United States, Italy and Spain contributed samples from acute and convalescent COVID-19. Sources were T cells, B-cell-depleted T cells, or PBMCs; the material itself was cDNA or gDNA.

CDR1 and CDR2 (germline): LGHDT, YNNKEL (reference sequence). The CDR3 spans 12 residues. The V end lost 1 base, the J end lost 7 bases, and 7 bases lay between the germline ends. Across under 25 US areas, participants ranged in age from about 18 to 90 years. Participant-reported clinical history was the basis for cohort assignment. Some clones are missing from TCRdb's copy, which holds only in-frame ones; the method was immunoSEQ multiplex PCR. The repertoire includes 300,000 to 350,000 clones, approximately 83% of them detected once, and about 4.2% sits in the top ten. The clonotype comes from a woman in her 40s with acute COVID-19. This rearrangement joins TRBV3-1 (or the pseudogene TRBV3-2) to TRBJ1-1; unclear D gene. The sample was PBMCs or T cells enriched from blood (not recorded which). The CDR3 region has the DNA TGTGCCAGCAGCCAAGGGCTCATTGAAGCTTTCTTT. It codes for CASSQGLIEAFF.